Below are 24 T cell receptor beta chains sequenced from a single sample in a study of cytomegalovirus exposure and HLA in healthy donors. 60 Vbeta and 13 Jbeta primers were used in PCR. The table came from immunoSEQ multiplex PCR; TCRdb's copy has only in-frame clones and leaves some out. The sample has 200,000 to 250,000 clones; 65% to 75% are singletons. The sequencing sample was made of PBMCs. The receptors derive from a woman aged 30 to 39 in good health and CMV-seronegative.

For this clone: Given the absence of the conserved phenylalanine or tryptophan at the CDR3 end, a read error is likely. The chain is built from TRBV25-1 and TRBJ2-7; 9 positions match TRBD1. The germline V gene encodes CDR1 MGHDK and CDR2 SYGVNS. V shed 4 bases, J shed 3 bases, and the junction held 4 bases outside the gene matches. The CDR3 is 14 residues long. The CDR3: CASSVGDRDYEQYL. Written as DNA, the CDR3 is TGTGCCAGCAGTGTAGGGGACAGGGACTACGAGCAGTACTTG.

This chain connects TRBV10-3 to TRBJ2-6; TRBD1 might be the D (6 bases). CDR3 size: 16 residues. V was shortened by 4 bases and J by 1 base, with 11 bases between the two germline ends. Per the germline V gene, CDR1 is ENHRY and CDR2 is SYGVKD. The CDR3 reads CAISAPTGSGANVLTF. In DNA form, the CDR3 reads TGTGCCATCAGTGCCCCGACAGGATCTGGGGCCAACGTCCTGACTTTC.

The chain carries TRBV2 and TRBJ2-1; the match to TRBD2 covers 9 bases. Germline V CDR1 and CDR2: SNHLY, FYNNEI. The trim removed 6 bases at V and 8 bases at J, leaving 11 bases unmatched. The CDR3 has 15 residues. The CDR3 loop is CASRELAGDFDEQFF. For the CDR3, the DNA is TGTGCCAGCAGGGAACTAGCGGGCGACTTCGATGAGCAGTTCTTC.

The chain recombines TRBV29-1 with TRBJ2-7; 8 positions match TRBD1. Looked up from germline, CDR1 is SQVTM and CDR2 is ANQGSEA. The CDR3 spans 15 residues. Losses at the gene ends were 6 bases for V and 7 bases for J; bases not matched to a gene: 17. The CDR3 region is CSVVKGPQGAREQYF. The CDR3 coding sequence is TGCAGCGTAGTAAAAGGGCCGCAGGGGGCGAGGGAGCAGTACTTC.

V usage is TRBV2 and J usage is TRBJ1-2; 9 positions match TRBD1. The CDR3 totals 14 residues. Germline CDR1 and CDR2: SNHLY and FYNNEI. The junction had 6 bases not matched to a gene; V was cut back by 6 bases and J by 4 bases. The CDR3 nucleotides read TGTGCCAGCAGCGGGACAGGGAGGGGCTATGGCTACACCTTC. It specifies CASSGTGRGYGYTF.

The chain is built from TRBV11-3 and TRBJ1-1; 8 bases agree with TRBD1. The germline V gene has CDR1 SGHNT and CDR2 YENEEA. CDR3 length equals 15 residues. J was trimmed by 2 bases and V by 6 bases; bases with no gene match: 8. The CDR3 bases are TGTGCCAGCAGTCCCGTGACAGGGGAAAACACTGAAGCTTTCTTT. Encoded protein: CASSPVTGENTEAFF.

V is TRBV27 and J is TRBJ2-2; D might be TRBD2 (5 bases). This CDR3 has 12 amino acids. V dropped 8 bases and J dropped 4 bases, with 8 bases sitting between them. Germline CDR1 MNHEY, CDR2 SMNVEV (reference sequence). In nucleotides, the CDR3 is TGTGCCAGCGGGAGAGCCACCGGGGAGCTGTTTTTT. Protein: CASGRATGELFF.

V is TRBV2 and J is TRBJ1-6; no clear D. V lost 0 bases and J lost 6, with 12 bases in between. This CDR3 spans 16 amino acids. Per germline, CDR1 SNHLY and CDR2 FYNNEI. DNA for the CDR3: TGTGCCAGCAGTGAAGCGTTTAGAAGAAGTAATTCACCCCTCCACTTT. It is translated as CASSEAFRRSNSPLHF.

As concerns this clone: A read error may produce the germline difference seen at one junction end. The chain links TRBV6-1 to TRBJ2-6, with TRBD1 as a possible D gene (5 bases). In germline, CDR1 is MNHNS, CDR2 SASEGT. The CDR3 totals 13 residues. The CDR3 sequence: CASSSQGPNALTF. DNA for the CDR3: TGTGCCAGCAGTTCTCAGGGTCCCAACGCCCTGACTTTC.

This rearrangement joins TRBV13 to TRBJ1-1; 7 nucleotides align to TRBD1. Germline V lookup: CDR1 PRHDT, CDR2 FYEKMQ (reference sequence). Trimming at V came to 5 bases and at J to 5 bases, leaving 8 bases not matched to a gene. The CDR3 is 14 amino acids. CDR3 amino acids: CASSLTQGKTEAFF. CDR3 coding DNA: TGTGCCAGCAGCCTAACACAGGGGAAGACTGAAGCTTTCTTT.

The chain is built from TRBV27 and TRBJ2-2, with a tentative D call TRBD2 (6 bases). CDR3 length: 16 amino acids. Per germline, CDR1 MNHEY and CDR2 SMNVEV (reference sequence). Trimming removed 0 bases from V and 2 bases from J, with 10 bases in between. CDR3 nucleotide sequence: TGTGCCAGCAGTTTATCGTGGCGGGGCAACACCGGGGAGCTGTTTTTT. Amino acids: CASSLSWRGNTGELFF.

The chain couples TRBV6-1 to TRBJ2-1; TRBD2 aligns across 13 bases. The CDR3 loop spans 15 amino acids. CDR1 and CDR2 from the germline V gene are MNHNS and SASEGT. The trim removed 6 bases at V and 10 bases at J, leaving 9 bases unmatched. The CDR3 nucleotides are TGTGCCAGCAGGGAACTAGCGGGAGGGCCGGGGGAGCAGTTCTTC. Translation: CASRELAGGPGEQFF.

The chain has TRBV9 and TRBJ2-1; 7 nucleotides agree with TRBD2. CDR1 SGDLS and CDR2 YYNGEE come from the germline V gene. J was trimmed by 4 bases and V by 3 bases; bases with no gene match: 10. This CDR3 has 16 residues. This CDR3 reads CASSGPLAGEYNEQFF. As DNA, the CDR3 is TGTGCCAGCAGCGGTCCTTTGGCGGGAGAATACAATGAGCAGTTCTTC.

This sequence joins TRBV6-5 and TRBJ2-1; D unclear. This CDR3 comprises 15 residues. Germline lookup yields CDR1 MNHEY and CDR2 SVGAGI. Trimming took off 6 bases at V and 4 bases at J, with 16 bases between the two ends. CDR3 bases: TGTGCCAGCAGCCCACCCGACAAGGTATACAATGAGCAGTTCTTC. This translates into CASSPPDKVYNEQFF.

This rearrangement joins TRBV29-1 to TRBJ2-2; D not resolved. CDR1 SQVTM and CDR2 ANQGSEA come from the germline V gene. The CDR3 contains 11 residues. V lost 4 bases and J 5 bases, leaving 5 bases between the germline ends. The CDR3 region has the DNA TGCAGCGTTGGCCGGACCGGGGAGCTGTTTTTT. It encodes CSVGRTGELFF.

The chain employs TRBV5-5 and TRBJ2-7; TRBD2 aligns across 10 bases. Germline V lookup: CDR1 SGHKS, CDR2 YYEKEE (reference sequence). The CDR3 has 15 residues. V trimming: 2 bases; J trimming: 4 bases; junction bases outside the gene matches: 6. The CDR3 DNA reads as TGTGCCAGCAGCTTAGCGGGGGGGCCGTCTTACGAGCAGTACTTC. This translates into CASSLAGGPSYEQYF.

The V gene is TRBV4-1, the J gene TRBJ2-1; 8 bases are a match to TRBD2. Germline V lookup: CDR1 MGHRA, CDR2 YSYEKL. The V gene end was trimmed by 5 bases and the J gene end by 4 bases; junction bases not matched to a gene: 7. CDR3 length equals 15 residues. DNA for the CDR3: TGCGCCAGCAGCTTCCTAGCGGGCCCATACAATGAGCAGTTCTTC. It codes for CASSFLAGPYNEQFF.

This chain links TRBV6-5 with TRBJ1-5, with D maybe TRBD1 (6 bases). Germline lookup yields CDR1 MNHEY and CDR2 SVGAGI. V dropped 6 bases and J dropped 7 bases, with 13 bases sitting between them. The CDR3 has 13 amino acids. The CDR3 protein is CASSPGVLQPQHF. DNA of the CDR3: TGTGCCAGCAGCCCAGGGGTATTGCAGCCCCAGCATTTT.

The chain carries TRBV7-9 and TRBJ2-5; TRBD2 is a possible D gene (6 bases). The V end was cut by 7 bases, the J end by 5 bases, with 14 bases between. Germline loops: CDR1 SEHNR, CDR2 FQNEAQ (reference sequence). The CDR3 extends over 13 amino acids. CDR3 in DNA: TGTGCCAGCACCCGGAGTGGGGGGGAGACCCAGTACTTC. Translated, it gives CASTRSGGETQYF. The full variable domain, with the rest looked up from reference TRBV7-9 and TRBJ2-5, is DTGVSQNPRHKITKRGQNVTFRCDPISEHNRLYWYRQTLGQGPEFLTYFQNEAQLEKSRLLSDRFSAERPKGSFSTLEIQRTEQGDSAMYLCASTRSGGETQYFGPGTRLLVL.

The chain carries TRBV10-3 and TRBJ2-2, with 8 bases that match TRBD2. Germline lookup yields CDR1 ENHRY and CDR2 SYGVKD. The CDR3 has 15 amino acids. Losses at the gene ends were 2 bases for V and 7 bases for J; bases not matched to a gene: 6. The CDR3, as DNA: TGTGCCATCAGTGAGGTCGGGAGGGGAGACGGGGAGCTGTTTTTT. Its protein is CAISEVGRGDGELFF.

This chain uses TRBV9 with TRBJ2-1; 9 bases align to TRBD2. Germline CDR1 SGDLS, CDR2 YYNGEE. Trimming at V came to 2 bases and at J to 10 bases, leaving 7 bases not matched to a gene. The CDR3 consists of 14 residues. The CDR3 bases are TGTGCCAGCAGCGTTACGAGCGGGGGGCCCGAGCAGTTCTTC. This translates into CASSVTSGGPEQFF.

The rearrangement links TRBV7-9 to TRBJ2-6, with D perhaps TRBD2 (7 bases). Germline CDR1 and CDR2: SEHNR and FQNEAQ (reference sequence). V lost 0 bases, J lost 4 bases, and 19 bases lay in between. This CDR3 has 19 amino acids. CDR3 in amino acids: CASSLARVGGPWGANVLTF. CDR3 bases: TGTGCCAGCAGCTTAGCGCGGGTGGGGGGGCCCTGGGGGGCCAACGTCCTGACTTTC.

In this sample, this clone turned up a few times. The V and J genes are TRBV7-3 and TRBJ2-1; weak D call: TRBD1 (5 bases). The V end lost 1 base, the J end lost 3 bases, and 10 bases lay between the germline ends. CDR1 is SGHTA and CDR2 is FQGTGA in the germline V gene. This CDR3 has 15 residues. CDR3 sequence reads: CASSLIRGVYNEQFF. CDR3 nucleotide sequence: TGTGCCAGCAGCTTAATAAGGGGCGTCTACAATGAGCAGTTCTTC.

This clone was seen just once. This chain uses TRBV30 with TRBJ2-3; D remains ambiguous. The CDR3 length is 12 residues. V gave up 5 bases and J gave up 2 bases, with 8 bases separating them. Germline V lookup: CDR1 GTSNPN, CDR2 SVGIG (reference sequence). The CDR3 loop reads CAWQVYTDTQYF. Written as DNA, the CDR3 is TGTGCCTGGCAGGTTTACACAGATACGCAGTATTTT.